The 8 T cell receptor beta chains below were found in one sample sequenced in a study of blood T cell repertoires in COVID-19. The data were produced by immunoSEQ multiplex PCR, yet TCRdb's version contains in-frame clones alone and is incomplete. The sample shows about 280,000 clones, approximately 82% of them seen only once. Sample: PBMCs or T cells enriched from blood (not recorded which). These receptors were taken from a man aged 40-50 years who had been exposed to COVID-19.

This rearrangement joins TRBV12-3 or TRBV12-4 to TRBJ1-2, with D hard to call. The CDR3 has 12 residues. Trimming removed 7 bases at V and 4 bases at J, with 10 bases between. DNA for the CDR3: TGTGCCAGCACCGATGGCCCCTATGGCTACACCTTC. Translated: CASTDGPYGYTF.

The chain is built from TRBV5-8 and TRBJ1-6; D might be TRBD1 (6 bases). CDR1 SGHTS and CDR2 YDEGEE come from the germline V gene. This CDR3 is built from 13 residues. Trimming left V 4 bases short and J 10 bases short, with 12 bases between. In nucleotides, the CDR3 is TGTGCCAGCAGCAGGGGGACGTGGTCACCCCTCCACTTT. Translated: CASSRGTWSPLHF.

V and J are TRBV9 and TRBJ2-1; the match to TRBD2 covers 9 bases. V was clipped by 5 bases and J by 0 bases; unmatched bases: 3. CDR1 and CDR2 from the germline V gene are SGDLS and YYNGEE. This CDR3 is 15 amino acids long. Here the CDR3 DNA reads TGTGCCAGCAGTAGCGGGAGCCCCTCCTACAATGAGCAGTTCTTC. Its translation: CASSSGSPSYNEQFF. Variable domain in full (rest from reference TRBV9 and TRBJ2-1): DSGVTQTPKHLITATGQRVTLRCSPRSGDLSVYWYQQSLDQGLQFLIQYYNGEERAKGNILERFSAQQFPDLHSELNLSSLELGDSALYFCASSSGSPSYNEQFFGPGTRLTVL.

The chain is built from TRBV6-5 and TRBJ1-2; 10 bases line up with TRBD1. The CDR3 is 15 residues long. V gave up 7 bases and J gave up 1 base; unmatched junction bases: 6. Per germline, CDR1 MNHEY and CDR2 SVGAGI. The CDR3 is CASTDRGRVNYGYTF. CDR3 sequence (DNA): TGTGCCAGCACCGACAGGGGGCGGGTTAACTATGGCTACACCTTC.

The chain uses TRBV18 and TRBJ1-5, with a possible D match to TRBD1 (6 bases). This CDR3 has 15 residues. The ends were cut back, 3 bases at V and 4 bases at J, with 13 bases in the middle. From germline, CDR1 is KGHSH and CDR2 LQKENI. The CDR3 region is CASSPPGQRNQPQHF. In DNA form, the CDR3 reads TGTGCCAGCTCACCCCCTGGACAGAGGAATCAGCCCCAGCATTTT.

The chain is built from TRBV5-1 and TRBJ1-1; a weak D match, TRBD1 (5 bases). This CDR3 has 15 amino acids. V dropped 5 bases and J dropped 6 bases, with 20 bases sitting between them. Per germline, CDR1 SGHRS and CDR2 YFSETQ. The CDR3 here is CASSQDPGIFSEAFF. CDR3 bases: TGCGCCAGCAGTCAAGATCCAGGGATTTTTTCTGAAGCTTTCTTT. The full variable domain, rest sourced from reference TRBV5-1 and TRBJ1-1, is KAGVTQTPRYLIKTRGQQVTLSCSPISGHRSVSWYQQTPGQGLQFLFEYFSETQRNKGNFPGRFSGRQFSNSRSEMNVSTLELGDSALYLCASSQDPGIFSEAFFGQGTRLTVV.

This clone was picked up one time. The J gene is TRBJ1-3, the V gene TRBV10-3; no clear D. V was shortened by 0 bases and J by 7 bases, with 10 bases between the two germline ends. Germline CDR1 and CDR2: ENHRY and SYGVKD. The CDR3 consists of 14 residues. The CDR3, as DNA: TGTGCCATCAGTGAGTCGCCGGGGATCAACACCATATATTTT. It is translated as CAISESPGINTIYF.

This clone was seen a handful of times. The CDR3 protein is CASSPWTGGYGEAFF. Written as DNA, the CDR3 is TGTGCCAGCAGCCCATGGACAGGGGGTTACGGTGAAGCTTTCTTT. This chain joins TRBV11-2 and TRBJ1-1; TRBD1 matches 10 bases. The ends lost 5 bases at V and 7 bases at J; junction bases unmatched: 10. Germline CDR1 reads SGHAT; CDR2 reads FQNNGV. CDR3 length: 15 amino acids.